This is a list of T cell receptor beta chains from one sample in a study of shared clonotypes between healthy human individuals. Method: immunoSEQ multiplex PCR; TCRdb's copy keeps in-frame clones and lacks some. The table records more than 850,000 clones, around 78% of them present only once. The sequenced sample was memory CD4+ T cells from PBMCs. The receptors stem from a man between 18 and 29 years old in good health. Some clones in this sample may be carry-over from other donors' samples. CDR3s include the opening cysteine and the closing phenylalanine or tryptophan. D genes are given only for firm matches. The listing skips clone size in some rows; elsewhere it reads once, few, many or a size class.

j_call clone_size d_call v_call cdr3_nt cdr3_aa
TRBJ2-6 - - TRBV18 TGTGCCAGCTCACCGGAGGCTGGGGCCAACGTCCTGACTTTC CASSPEAGANVLTF
TRBJ1-4 - - TRBV6-1 TGTGCCAGCAGCGCCGGGCCTAATGAAAAACTGTTTTTT CASSAGPNEKLFF
TRBJ2-7 once - TRBV13 TGTGCCAGCAGCCAGACAGCCGAGCAGTACTTC CASSQTAEQYF
TRBJ1-4 - - TRBV29-1 TGCAGCGTTGAAGCGCCGCTTACAGGAAAACTGTTTTTT CSVEAPLTGKLFF
TRBJ2-3 - TRBD2 TRBV4-3 TGCGCCAGCAGCCACACGGGACTAGGCACAGATACGCAGTATTTT CASSHTGLGTDTQYF
TRBJ2-5 - - TRBV9 TGTGCCAGCAGCCTCACAGGGTACCAAGAGACCCAGTACTTC CASSLTGYQETQYF
TRBJ1-5 once - TRBV2 TGTGCCAGCAGTGATGGTAGGGGCAATCAGCCCCAGCATTTT CASSDGRGNQPQHF
TRBJ1-2 - - TRBV10-3 TGTGCCATCAGTGAGACAGCGGGAGGCTACACCTTC CAISETAGGYTF
TRBJ2-1 - - TRBV19 TGTGCCAGTAGTATCCAACTAGCTAGCGATGAGCAGTTCTTC CASSIQLASDEQFF
TRBJ1-5 few TRBD1 TRBV18 TGTGCCAGCTCACCAACAGGGGATCAGCCCCAGCATTTT CASSPTGDQPQHF